A single sample is the source of the 27 T cell receptor beta chains below, sequenced in a study of vaccination and CD4 T cells after COVID-19. Antigen specificity for these receptors is unknown. The Oncomine TCR Beta short-read assay generated sequence data from the DNA of cultured CD4+ T cells. TCRdb reprocessed the PCR reads via MiXCR and lists one record per CDR3 protein. The sample comprises approximately 16,000 distinct CDR3 sequences, roughly a fifth of which are singletons, and around 12% rests with the top ten. Described treatment: approximately nine-day PBMC culture with coronavirus spike peptide pools or control peptides (ViraFEST assay). The sample was CD4+ T cells from blood, cultured in vitro, taken before SARS-CoV-2 vaccination. The receptors come from a human donor who received a COVID-19 vaccine.

The V call is TRBV28, the J call TRBJ1-2, with D perhaps matching TRBD1 (6 bases). The CDR3 sequence is 15 residues long. The V and J ends lost 4 bases and 1 base respectively, with 13 bases between them. From germline, CDR1 is MDHEN and CDR2 SYDVKM. The CDR3 DNA follows: TGTGCCAGCAGTTGGGGGGGCAGGCGTAACTATGGCTACACCTTC. This translates into CASSWGGRRNYGYTF.

The rearrangement uses TRBV29-1 and TRBJ2-7, with D possibly TRBD1 on 6 matching bases. The CDR3 has 15 amino acids. V lost 4 bases and J 0 bases, leaving 16 bases between the germline ends. Per the germline V gene, CDR1 is SQVTM and CDR2 is ANQGSEA. CDR3 in amino acids: CSVGSRAGDSYEQYF. The DNA for the CDR3 is TGCAGCGTTGGCTCACGGGCAGGGGACTCCTACGAGCAGTACTTC.

The V call is TRBV19, the J call TRBJ2-3; weak D call: TRBD1 (5 bases). Germline V gene lookup returns CDR1 LNHDA and CDR2 SQIVND (reference sequence). V was clipped by 1 base and J by 0 bases, with 5 bases between them. The CDR3 contains 14 residues. The CDR3 sequence is CASSIGQSTDTQYF. The CDR3 coding sequence is TGTGCCAGTAGTATAGGACAGAGCACAGATACGCAGTATTTT. The variable domain in full, completed from reference TRBV19 and TRBJ2-3, reads DGGITQSPKYLFRKEGQNVTLSCEQNLNHDAMYWYRQDPGQGLRLIYYSQIVNDFQKGDIAEGYSVSREKKESFPLTVTSAQKNPTAFYLCASSIGQSTDTQYFGPGTRLTVL.

The chain joins TRBV12-3 or TRBV12-4 to TRBJ1-5; 8 bases align to TRBD1. The V segment lost 5 bases and the J segment 5 bases; nucleotides outside the gene matches: 8. The CDR3 consists of 15 residues. CDR3 sequence: CASSAQGGYDQPQHF. The CDR3 DNA follows: TGTGCCAGCAGTGCACAGGGGGGGTATGATCAGCCCCAGCATTTT.

In DNA, the CDR3 is TGTGCCAGCAGTGTTATGGGGAGGAACACTGAAGCTTTCTTT. The encoded protein is CASSVMGRNTEAFF. The chain combines TRBV6-1 with TRBJ1-1, with D hard to call. The CDR3 loop spans 14 amino acids. Per the germline V gene, CDR1 is MNHNS and CDR2 is SASEGT. The V gene lost 4 bases and the J gene lost 1 base, with 10 bases spanning the gap.

The chain uses TRBV7-7 and TRBJ2-2; the match to TRBD1 covers 7 bases. This CDR3 contains 15 residues. Trimming at V came to 3 bases and at J to 4 bases, leaving 5 bases not matched to a gene. CDR1 is SSHAT and CDR2 is FNYEAQ in the germline V gene (reference sequence). CDR3 bases: TGTGCCAGCAGCTTGAGGGGGCTAGGCACCGGGGAGCTGTTTTTT. This gives the protein CASSLRGLGTGELFF.

The V call is TRBV20-1, the J call TRBJ2-3; 7 positions agree with TRBD2. From germline, CDR1 is DFQATT and CDR2 SNEGSKA (reference sequence). The CDR3 has 13 amino acids. V lost 6 bases, J lost 5 bases, and 8 bases stayed unmatched. The CDR3 DNA is TGCAGTGCCCGTGCGGGGGTCGAAGATACGCAGTATTTT. It codes for CSARAGVEDTQYF.

About this clonotype itself: Being one base from a much bigger clone, this may be a read error. The chain joins TRBV2 to TRBJ1-5; 7 nucleotides match TRBD1. This CDR3 has 15 amino acids. The germline CDR1 and CDR2 sequences are SNHLY and FYNNEI. CDR3 sequence (DNA): TGTGCCAGCCATTGGAGCCGGGACAGCATTCAGCCCCAGCATTTT. Translating gives CASHWSRDSIQPQHF.

The J gene is TRBJ2-2, the V gene TRBV5-4; 12 bases agree with TRBD2. The CDR3 covers 16 residues. CDR1 is SGHNT, CDR2 YYREEE, per germline (reference sequence). V lost 4 bases, J lost 4 bases, and 5 bases stayed unmatched. The CDR3 sequence: CASSPGLAGSTGELFF. CDR3 in DNA: TGTGCCAGCAGCCCCGGACTAGCGGGGAGCACCGGGGAGCTGTTTTTT.

The chain uses TRBV6-1 and TRBJ1-1; a possible D gene is TRBD1 (6 bases). In germline, CDR1 is MNHNS, CDR2 SASEGT. The CDR3 is 14 residues long. With 1 base removed from V and 5 bases from J, the gap between germline ends came to 11 bases. The CDR3 DNA follows: TGTGCCAGCAGTGAAGTCCAGGGGAAGACTGAAGCTTTCTTT. It is translated as CASSEVQGKTEAFF.

The genes are TRBV14 and TRBJ2-7, with D unclear. V lost 4 bases and J 3 bases, leaving 13 bases between the germline ends. There are 14 residues in the CDR3. From germline, CDR1 is SGHDN and CDR2 FVKESK. The CDR3 spells CASSLDQVVYEQYF. The CDR3 coding sequence is TGTGCCAGCAGCCTGGACCAGGTGGTCTACGAGCAGTACTTC. Complete variable domain (other parts from reference TRBV14 and TRBJ2-7): EAGVTQFPSHSVIEKGQTVTLRCDPISGHDNLYWYRRVMGKEIKFLLHFVKESKQDESGMPNNRFLAERTGGTYSTLKVQPAELEDSGVYFCASSLDQVVYEQYFGPGTRLTVT.

The sample holds a few counts of this clonotype. This chain joins TRBV20-1 and TRBJ2-1; possibly TRBD2 for D (7 bases). The CDR3 spans 15 residues. Germline assignment: CDR1 DFQATT and CDR2 SNEGSKA (reference sequence). Trimming removed 5 bases from V and 4 bases from J, with 18 bases in between. This chain's CDR3 is CSAQTGRGPYNEQFF. CDR3 in DNA: TGCAGTGCTCAAACAGGGCGGGGGCCTTACAATGAGCAGTTCTTC.

The genes are TRBV5-1 and TRBJ1-5; D perhaps matches TRBD1 (5 bases). Germline V gene lookup returns CDR1 SGHRS and CDR2 YFSETQ. The length of the CDR3 is 17 residues. Trimming shortened V by 0 bases and J by 3 bases, and 16 bases separated the two germline ends. DNA for the CDR3: TGCGCCAGCAGCTTGGCCCTGGGCCCGGGACCCAATCAGCCCCAGCATTTT. Its protein product is CASSLALGPGPNQPQHF. Supplemented by reference TRBV5-1 and TRBJ1-5, the full variable domain reads KAGVTQTPRYLIKTRGQQVTLSCSPISGHRSVSWYQQTPGQGLQFLFEYFSETQRNKGNFPGRFSGRQFSNSRSEMNVSTLELGDSALYLCASSLALGPGPNQPQHFGDGTRLSIL.

V usage is TRBV24-1 and J usage is TRBJ1-5; TRBD1 might be the D (6 bases). Trimming pared 0 bases from V and 0 bases from J, leaving 8 bases between. There are 16 residues in the CDR3. Looked up from germline, CDR1 is KGHDR and CDR2 is SFDVKD. The CDR3 reads CATSDLRGDSNQPQHF. The CDR3 nucleotides are TGTGCCACCAGTGATTTGAGGGGGGATAGCAATCAGCCCCAGCATTTT.

The V gene is TRBV9, the J gene TRBJ1-5; no firm D call. This CDR3 is 15 amino acids long. The germline gives CDR1 SGDLS, CDR2 YYNGEE. The V and J ends lost 0 bases and 0 bases respectively, with 7 bases between them. CDR3 DNA: TGTGCCAGCAGCGTAGGCCCGGTTAGCAATCAGCCCCAGCATTTT. Protein product: CASSVGPVSNQPQHF. Drawing the rest from reference TRBV9 and TRBJ1-5, the complete variable domain is DSGVTQTPKHLITATGQRVTLRCSPRSGDLSVYWYQQSLDQGLQFLIQYYNGEERAKGNILERFSAQQFPDLHSELNLSSLELGDSALYFCASSVGPVSNQPQHFGDGTRLSIL.

This clonotype was seen only a few times. This chain connects TRBV5-6 to TRBJ1-3, with D possibly matching TRBD1 (6 bases). The CDR3 is 15 residues long. CDR1 SGHDT and CDR2 YYEEEE come from the germline V gene. The V gene lost 2 bases and the J gene lost 1 base, with 10 bases spanning the gap. The CDR3 DNA sequence: TGTGCCAGCAGCTTACAGGGATCGTCTGGAAACACCATATATTTT. This codes for CASSLQGSSGNTIYF.

The chain carries TRBV11-2 and TRBJ2-1; D ambiguous. The germline CDR1 and CDR2 sequences are SGHAT and FQNNGV. Trimming removed 5 bases at V and 7 bases at J, with 21 bases between. This CDR3 is 16 amino acids long. DNA for the CDR3: TGTGCCAGCAGCCCCAAAAGATACGAGACCAGTAATGAGCAGTTCTTC. This translates into CASSPKRYETSNEQFF.

The chain links TRBV20-1 to TRBJ2-6; D perhaps matches TRBD1 (5 bases). There are 13 residues in the CDR3. Trimming shortened V by 4 bases and J by 4 bases, and 8 bases separated the two germline ends. Looked up from germline, CDR1 is DFQATT and CDR2 is SNEGSKA (reference sequence). The DNA of the CDR3 is TGCAGTGCTACAGGGTCAGGGGCCAACGTCCTGACTTTC. The encoded protein is CSATGSGANVLTF.

In its sample, this clonotype was seen a few times. The genes are TRBV20-1 and TRBJ2-7; D ambiguous. CDR3 size: 16 residues. Between the trimmed V and J ends, which lost 4 bases and 2 bases, there was a span of 21 bases. Germline CDR1 reads DFQATT; CDR2 reads SNEGSKA (reference sequence). CDR3 nucleotides: TGCAGTGCTACCACCCTTCTTATTGGACGAACCTACGAGCAGTACTTC. This translates into CSATTLLIGRTYEQYF.

On this clonotype itself: In this CDR3 the conserved last residue, phenylalanine or tryptophan, is missing, so a read error is likely. V is TRBV20-1 and J is TRBJ1-4; 7 positions agree with TRBD1. Per germline, CDR1 DFQATT and CDR2 SNEGSKA (reference sequence). The CDR3 length is 12 residues. Trimming took 5 bases from V and 11 from J; bases not matched to a gene: 8. The CDR3 region is CSARLPGGKLFL. DNA of the CDR3: TGCAGTGCTCGTCTCCCAGGGGGGAAACTGTTTTTA.

The table lists this clonotype with a few counts. The chain joins TRBV20-1 to TRBJ2-3; the D gene is possibly TRBD1 (5 bases). This CDR3 region has 15 residues. Germline values: CDR1 DFQATT, CDR2 SNEGSKA (reference sequence). V was shortened by 0 bases and J by 3 bases, with 13 bases between the two germline ends. The CDR3 sequence is CSARDFGAPTDTQYF. The CDR3 nucleotides read TGCAGTGCTAGAGATTTTGGGGCCCCTACAGATACGCAGTATTTT.

This clonotype was seen only a few times. The rearrangement uses TRBV24-1 and TRBJ2-1, with D hard to call. The germline V and J ends were trimmed by 0 bases and 10 bases, with 6 bases remaining between them. Per the germline V gene, CDR1 is KGHDR and CDR2 is SFDVKD. The CDR3 spans 12 residues. The CDR3 sequence is CATSDLLWEQFF. CDR3 coding DNA: TGTGCCACCAGTGATTTGCTTTGGGAGCAGTTCTTC.

The V gene is TRBV6-1, the J gene TRBJ1-2, with 8 bases aligning to TRBD1. The germline CDR1 and CDR2 sequences are MNHNS and SASEGT. The CDR3 spans 15 residues. After removal of 6 bases from V and 4 bases from J, the junction contained 10 bases not matched to a gene. DNA for the CDR3: TGTGCCAGCAGCTCCCTAAACACAGGGGGCTATGGCTACACCTTC. Protein: CASSSLNTGGYGYTF.

This clonotype was seen a few times. The chain carries TRBV6-5 and TRBJ1-2, with D possibly matching TRBD1 (6 bases). The ends were cut back, 2 bases at V and 8 bases at J, with 9 bases in the middle. CDR3 length: 12 amino acids. Germline lookup yields CDR1 MNHEY and CDR2 SVGAGI. This chain's CDR3 is CASSYGGRGYTF. The CDR3 region has the DNA TGTGCCAGCAGTTACGGGGGGCGCGGCTACACCTTC.

J is TRBJ1-2 and V is TRBV11-2; D is unresolved. V gave up 3 bases and J gave up 4 bases, with 9 bases separating them. The CDR3 consists of 13 residues. In germline, CDR1 is SGHAT, CDR2 FQNNGV. For the CDR3, the DNA is TGTGCCAGCAGCTTGGGAGGGCTCTATGGCTACACCTTC. As protein: CASSLGGLYGYTF.

The gene calls are TRBV7-3 and TRBJ2-2; 8 bases align to TRBD1. V lost 7 bases and J lost 0; bases outside the gene matches: 1. CDR1 is SGHTA, CDR2 FQGTGA, per germline. The CDR3 is 14 amino acids. The DNA of the CDR3 is TGTGCCAGCAAACAGGGGGCGAACACCGGGGAGCTGTTTTTT. This sequence encodes CASKQGANTGELFF.

The chain couples TRBV4-1 to TRBJ1-4, with TRBD1 identical over 8 bases. Trimming at V came to 4 bases and at J to 4 bases, leaving 2 bases not matched to a gene. Germline CDR1 MGHRA, CDR2 YSYEKL. The CDR3 has 14 residues. CDR3 residues: CASSRGQGNEKLFF. CDR3 DNA: TGCGCCAGCAGCCGTGGACAGGGTAATGAAAAACTGTTTTTT.